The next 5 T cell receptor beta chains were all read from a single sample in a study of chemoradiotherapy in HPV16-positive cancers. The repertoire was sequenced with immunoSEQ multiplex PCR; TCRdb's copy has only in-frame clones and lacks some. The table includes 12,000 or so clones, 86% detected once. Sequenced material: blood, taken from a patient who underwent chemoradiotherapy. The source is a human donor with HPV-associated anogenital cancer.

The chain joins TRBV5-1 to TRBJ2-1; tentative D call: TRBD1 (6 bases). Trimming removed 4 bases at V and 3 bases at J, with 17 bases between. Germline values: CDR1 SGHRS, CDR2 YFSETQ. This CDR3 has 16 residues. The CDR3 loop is CASSLSGTLFYNEQFF. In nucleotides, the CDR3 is TGCGCCAGCAGCCTTTCCGGGACACTCTTCTACAATGAGCAGTTCTTC.

CDR3 protein: CASSQVMGPGELFF. Here the CDR3 DNA reads TGTGCCAGCAGCCAAGTCATGGGCCCCGGGGAGCTGTTTTTT. The rearrangement uses TRBV14 and TRBJ2-2; no clear D. The length of the CDR3 is 14 residues. V was shortened by 1 base and J by 6 bases, with 9 bases between the two germline ends. Germline V gene lookup returns CDR1 SGHDN and CDR2 FVKESK.

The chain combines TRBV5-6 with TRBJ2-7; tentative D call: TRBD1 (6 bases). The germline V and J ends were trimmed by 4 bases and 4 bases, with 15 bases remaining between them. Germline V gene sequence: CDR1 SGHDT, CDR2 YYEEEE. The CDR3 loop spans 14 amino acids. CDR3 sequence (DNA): TGTGCCAGCAGCGGAACAGGGTTTTCGTACGAGCAGTACTTC. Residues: CASSGTGFSYEQYF.

CDR3 in amino acids: CASSLDLGYEQYF. For the CDR3, the DNA is TGCGCCAGCAGCTTGGATCTGGGCTACGAGCAGTACTTC. V is TRBV5-1 and J is TRBJ2-7; D gene ambiguous. Germline loops: CDR1 SGHRS, CDR2 YFSETQ. The CDR3 loop spans 13 amino acids. Trimming cost V 0 bases and J 3 bases, with 7 bases left between them.

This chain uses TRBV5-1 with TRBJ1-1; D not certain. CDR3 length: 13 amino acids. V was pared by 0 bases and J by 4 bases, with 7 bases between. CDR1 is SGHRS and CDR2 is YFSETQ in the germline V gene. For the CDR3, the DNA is TGCGCCAGCAGCTTGGGACAAACCACTGAAGCTTTCTTT. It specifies CASSLGQTTEAFF. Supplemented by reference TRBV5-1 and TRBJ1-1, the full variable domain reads KAGVTQTPRYLIKTRGQQVTLSCSPISGHRSVSWYQQTPGQGLQFLFEYFSETQRNKGNFPGRFSGRQFSNSRSEMNVSTLELGDSALYLCASSLGQTTEAFFGQGTRLTVV.